The 7 T cell receptor beta chains reported below all come from one sample, sequenced in a study of identical twins. TCRdb fed the 5' RACE reads into MiXCR, producing one record per CDR3 protein. Of 400,000 to 550,000 distinct CDR3 sequences listed, roughly a fifth are singletons. Separately, the same data were catalogued under a study of T cells expressing NK-cell markers.

Sequenced: CD4+ T cells sorted from blood. Receptors were obtained from a woman under 30 in good health.

This sequence joins TRBV20-1 and TRBJ2-1, with D unresolved. The CDR3 is 15 residues long. CDR1 is DFQATT, CDR2 SNEGSKA, per germline (reference sequence). V was clipped by 5 bases and J by 2 bases, with 16 bases between them. DNA for the CDR3: TGCAGTGCTTCGTCGGTATCGGAAGCCTACAATGAGCAGTTCTTC. Translated, it gives CSASSVSEAYNEQFF.

The genes are TRBV4-3 and TRBJ2-7; TRBD2 aligns across 12 bases. After removal of 3 bases from V and 4 bases from J, the junction contained 10 bases not matched to a gene. Per germline, CDR1 LGHNA and CDR2 YSLEER. The CDR3 spans 17 residues. The DNA of the CDR3 is TGCGCCAGCAGCCAGGCCAGACTAGCGGGAGTTCAATACGAGCAGTACTTC. Its translation: CASSQARLAGVQYEQYF.

This clonotype has a count of ten or more. The CDR3 coding sequence is TGTGCCAGCATGCGCACTAGCGGCAACACCGGGGAGCTGTTTTTT. It translates to CASMRTSGNTGELFF. This chain joins TRBV12-3 or TRBV12-4 and TRBJ2-2; TRBD2 matches 8 bases. This CDR3 has 15 residues. V was pared by 7 bases and J by 2 bases, with 6 bases of the junction left unmatched.

V usage is TRBV9 and J usage is TRBJ1-1; 7 nucleotides match TRBD1. The length of the CDR3 is 13 residues. J was trimmed by 7 bases and V by 0 bases; bases with no gene match: 3. Germline assignment: CDR1 SGDLS and CDR2 YYNGEE. The CDR3, as DNA: TGTGCCAGCAGCGTAGGTGGGACAGATGAAGCTTTCTTT. Protein sequence: CASSVGGTDEAFF.

This clonotype was observed a few times. The chain combines TRBV7-2 with TRBJ2-7; 9 positions match TRBD1. Trimming took 8 bases from V and 5 from J; bases not matched to a gene: 13. The CDR3 length is 15 residues. CDR1 SGHTA and CDR2 FQGNSA come from the germline V gene. The CDR3 DNA follows: TGTGCCAGCGGCCGTCCGGGACAGGGCAAGGACGAGCAGTACTTC. Amino acids: CASGRPGQGKDEQYF.

The rearrangement uses TRBV7-9 and TRBJ2-7; possible D gene TRBD2, 6 bases. This CDR3 contains 13 residues. Germline CDR1 and CDR2: SEHNR and FQNEAQ (reference sequence). V shed 5 bases and J shed 7 bases, with 15 bases lying between them. The CDR3 coding sequence is TGTGCCAGCAGCGAGGGACTTCCTGCGGAGCAGTACTTC. Its protein product is CASSEGLPAEQYF. Together with reference TRBV7-9 and TRBJ2-7, the CDR3 gives the full variable domain: DTGVSQNPRHKITKRGQNVTFRCDPISEHNRLYWYRQTLGQGPEFLTYFQNEAQLEKSRLLSDRFSAERPKGSFSTLEIQRTEQGDSAMYLCASSEGLPAEQYFGPGTRLTVT.

This chain links TRBV27 with TRBJ2-1; no definite D call. V was shortened by 4 bases and J by 6 bases, with 10 bases between the two germline ends. CDR1 and CDR2 (germline): MNHEY, SMNVEV (reference sequence). The CDR3 runs to 13 residues. This CDR3 is CASSYQISNEQFF. In nucleotides, the CDR3 is TGTGCCAGCAGTTACCAGATCTCCAATGAGCAGTTCTTC.